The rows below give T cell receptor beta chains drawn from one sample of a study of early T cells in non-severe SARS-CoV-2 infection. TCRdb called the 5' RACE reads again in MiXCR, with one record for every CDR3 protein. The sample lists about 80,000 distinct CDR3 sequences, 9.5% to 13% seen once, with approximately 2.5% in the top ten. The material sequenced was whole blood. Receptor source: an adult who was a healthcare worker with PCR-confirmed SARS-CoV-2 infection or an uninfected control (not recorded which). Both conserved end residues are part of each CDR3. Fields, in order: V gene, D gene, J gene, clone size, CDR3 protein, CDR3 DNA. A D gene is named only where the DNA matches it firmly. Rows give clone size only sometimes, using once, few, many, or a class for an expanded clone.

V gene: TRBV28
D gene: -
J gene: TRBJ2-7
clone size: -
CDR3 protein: CASSSLSRDYEQYF
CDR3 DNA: TGTGCCAGCAGTTCCCTCTCCCGGGACTACGAGCAGTACTTC

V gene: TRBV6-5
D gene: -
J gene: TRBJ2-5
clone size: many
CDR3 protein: CASSRGPSSIETQYF
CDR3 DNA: TGTGCCAGCAGCCGCGGGCCATCATCTATAGAGACCCAGTACTTC

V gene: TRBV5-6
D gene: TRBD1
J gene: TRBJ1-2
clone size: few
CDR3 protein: CASRSQGADYGYTF
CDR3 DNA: TGTGCCAGCAGATCCCAGGGGGCGGACTATGGCTACACCTTC

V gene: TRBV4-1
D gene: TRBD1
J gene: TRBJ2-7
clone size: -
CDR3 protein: CASSQTSGTGGYEQYF
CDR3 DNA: TGCGCCAGCAGCCAGACTTCCGGGACAGGGGGCTACGAGCAGTACTTC

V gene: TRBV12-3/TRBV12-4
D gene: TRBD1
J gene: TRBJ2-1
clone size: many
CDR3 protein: CASSGTGRDEQFF
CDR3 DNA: TGTGCCAGCAGTGGGACAGGGCGGGATGAGCAGTTCTTC

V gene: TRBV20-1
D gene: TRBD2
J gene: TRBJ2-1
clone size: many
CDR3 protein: CSARDGGGLDNEQFF
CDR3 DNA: TGCAGTGCTAGAGATGGCGGGGGGCTGGACAATGAGCAGTTCTTC

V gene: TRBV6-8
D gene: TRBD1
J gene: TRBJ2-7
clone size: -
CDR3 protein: CASSDLDRNEQYF
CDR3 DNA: TGTGCCAGCAGTGACCTGGACAGGAACGAGCAGTACTTC

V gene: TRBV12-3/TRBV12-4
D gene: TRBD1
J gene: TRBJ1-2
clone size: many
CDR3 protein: CASSSDRDYGYTF
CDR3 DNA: TGTGCCAGCAGTTCGGACAGGGACTATGGCTACACCTTC

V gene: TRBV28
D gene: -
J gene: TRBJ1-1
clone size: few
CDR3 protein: CASTQPREMNTEAFF
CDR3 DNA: TGTGCCAGCACCCAGCCCAGGGAGATGAACACTGAAGCTTTCTTT

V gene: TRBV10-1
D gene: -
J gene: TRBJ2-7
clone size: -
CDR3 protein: CAGYEQYF
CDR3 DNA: TGCGCCGGCTACGAGCAGTACTTC

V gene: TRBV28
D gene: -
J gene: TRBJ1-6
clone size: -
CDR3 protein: CASSSGGSPLHF
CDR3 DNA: TGTGCCAGCAGTTCAGGTGGTTCACCCCTCCACTTT

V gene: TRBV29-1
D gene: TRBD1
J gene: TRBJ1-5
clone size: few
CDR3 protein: CSAGQGATQPQHF
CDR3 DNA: TGCAGCGCCGGACAGGGGGCAACTCAGCCCCAGCATTTT

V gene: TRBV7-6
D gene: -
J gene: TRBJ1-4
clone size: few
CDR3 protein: CASRWGGDRLEKLFF
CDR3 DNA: TGTGCCAGCAGATGGGGGGGCGACCGTCTTGAAAAACTGTTTTTT

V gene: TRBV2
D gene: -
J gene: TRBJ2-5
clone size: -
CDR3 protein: CASRLGVQETQYF
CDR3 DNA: TGTGCCAGCCGCCTGGGAGTCCAAGAGACCCAGTACTTC

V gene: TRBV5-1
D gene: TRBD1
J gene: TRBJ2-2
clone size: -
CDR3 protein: CASSLARGHTGELFF
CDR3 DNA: TGCGCCAGCAGCTTGGCCAGGGGGCACACCGGGGAGCTGTTTTTT

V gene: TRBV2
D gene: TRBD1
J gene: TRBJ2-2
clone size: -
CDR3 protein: CASSPNRGANTGELFF
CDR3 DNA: TGTGCCAGCAGTCCTAACAGGGGCGCTAACACCGGGGAGCTGTTTTTT

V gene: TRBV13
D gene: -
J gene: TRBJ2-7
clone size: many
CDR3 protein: CASSLEGSPREQYF
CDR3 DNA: TGTGCCAGCAGCTTAGAGGGGAGCCCCCGCGAGCAGTACTTC

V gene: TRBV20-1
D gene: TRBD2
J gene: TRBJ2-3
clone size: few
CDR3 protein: CSARDASGRASDTQYF
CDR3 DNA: TGCAGTGCTAGAGATGCGAGCGGGAGGGCCTCAGATACGCAGTATTTT

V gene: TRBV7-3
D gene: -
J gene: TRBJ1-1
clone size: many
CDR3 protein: CASSPSGQPNTEAFF
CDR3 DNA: TGTGCCAGCAGCCCGTCGGGACAACCGAACACTGAAGCTTTCTTT

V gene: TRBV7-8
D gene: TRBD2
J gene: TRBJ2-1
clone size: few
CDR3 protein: CASSPHRTRAGEDEQFF
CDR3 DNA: TGTGCCAGCAGCCCCCATAGGACACGAGCGGGAGAAGATGAGCAGTTCTTC

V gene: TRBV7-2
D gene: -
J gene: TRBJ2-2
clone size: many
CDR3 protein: CASISGNTGELFF
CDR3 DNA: TGTGCCAGCATCTCCGGGAACACCGGGGAGCTGTTTTTT

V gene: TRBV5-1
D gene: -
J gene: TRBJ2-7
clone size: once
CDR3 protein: CASSLELAGDEQYF
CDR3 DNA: TGCGCCAGCAGCTTGGAACTGGCAGGGGACGAGCAGTACTTC

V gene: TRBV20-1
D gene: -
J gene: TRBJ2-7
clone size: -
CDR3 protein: CSASDPGTSPRASEQYF
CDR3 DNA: TGCAGTGCTAGCGACCCCGGGACATCCCCGCGAGCCTCCGAGCAGTACTTC

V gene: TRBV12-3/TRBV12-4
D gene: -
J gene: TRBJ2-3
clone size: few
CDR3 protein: CASSPRGSGSDTQYF
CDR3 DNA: TGTGCCAGCAGCCCCCGTGGTAGCGGCTCAGATACGCAGTATTTT

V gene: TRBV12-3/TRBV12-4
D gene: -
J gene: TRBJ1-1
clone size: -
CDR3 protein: CASTRLGGTEAFF
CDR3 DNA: TGTGCCAGCACCCGACTCGGGGGCACTGAAGCTTTCTTT

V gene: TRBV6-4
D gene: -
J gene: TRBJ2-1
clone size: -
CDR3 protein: CASSDKEQFF
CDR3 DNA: TGTGCCAGCAGTGATAAGGAGCAGTTCTTC

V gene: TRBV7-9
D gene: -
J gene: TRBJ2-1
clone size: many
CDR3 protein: CASRGGSEQFF
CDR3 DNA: TGTGCCAGCCGCGGGGGCTCTGAGCAGTTCTTC

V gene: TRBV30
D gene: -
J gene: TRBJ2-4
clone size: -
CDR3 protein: CARYRDSIVDIQYF
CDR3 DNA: TGTGCCCGCTACCGGGACTCAATTGTGGACATTCAGTACTTC

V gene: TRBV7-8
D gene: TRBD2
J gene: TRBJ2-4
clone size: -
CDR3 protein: CASSLVLAGTEGNIQYF
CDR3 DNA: TGTGCCAGCAGCTTAGTTCTAGCGGGAACGGAGGGAAACATTCAGTACTTC

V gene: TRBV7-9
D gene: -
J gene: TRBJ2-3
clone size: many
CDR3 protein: CASSLGADSTDTQYF
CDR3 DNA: TGTGCCAGCAGCTTAGGGGCAGACTCCACAGATACGCAGTATTTT

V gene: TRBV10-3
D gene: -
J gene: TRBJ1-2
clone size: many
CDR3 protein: CATTQQSPNYGYTF
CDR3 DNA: TGTGCCACCACGCAGCAGAGTCCTAACTATGGCTACACCTTC

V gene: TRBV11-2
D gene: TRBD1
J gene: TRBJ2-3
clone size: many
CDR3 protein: CASSLGQGDTDTQYF
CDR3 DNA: TGTGCCAGCAGCTTAGGACAGGGGGATACAGATACGCAGTATTTT

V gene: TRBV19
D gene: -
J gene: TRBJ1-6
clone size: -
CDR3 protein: CASSIEGNSPLHF
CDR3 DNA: TGTGCCAGTAGTATAGAGGGGAATTCACCCCTCCACTTT

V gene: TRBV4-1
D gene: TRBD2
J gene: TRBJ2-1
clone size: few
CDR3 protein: CASSQEPSGGSYNEQFF
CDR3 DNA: TGCGCCAGCAGCCAAGAACCTAGCGGGGGCTCCTACAATGAGCAGTTCTTC

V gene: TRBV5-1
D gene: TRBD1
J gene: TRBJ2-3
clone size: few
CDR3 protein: CASSIGDRGTDTQYF
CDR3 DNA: TGCGCCAGCAGCATTGGGGACAGGGGCACAGATACGCAGTATTTT

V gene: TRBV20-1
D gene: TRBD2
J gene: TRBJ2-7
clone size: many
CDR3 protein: CSARDVTSGIYEQYF
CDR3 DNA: TGCAGTGCTAGAGATGTAACTAGCGGGATCTACGAGCAGTACTTC

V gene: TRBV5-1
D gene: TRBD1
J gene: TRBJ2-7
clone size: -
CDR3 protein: CASSPGQGAKGEQYF
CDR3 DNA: TGCGCCAGCAGCCCGGGACAGGGGGCCAAAGGCGAGCAGTACTTC

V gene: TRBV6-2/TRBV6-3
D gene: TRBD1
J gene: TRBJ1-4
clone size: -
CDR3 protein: CASSGQGDEKLFF
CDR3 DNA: TGTGCCAGCAGTGGACAGGGTGATGAAAAACTGTTTTTT

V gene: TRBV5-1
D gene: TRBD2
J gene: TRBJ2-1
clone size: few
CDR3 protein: CASSLLGRLAIDEQFF
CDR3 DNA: TGCGCCAGCAGCTTGCTGGGCAGACTAGCGATCGATGAGCAGTTCTTC

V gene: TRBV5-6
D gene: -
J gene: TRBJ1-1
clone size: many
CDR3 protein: CASSLDGGTEAFF
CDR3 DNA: TGTGCCAGCAGCTTGGACGGGGGCACTGAAGCTTTCTTT

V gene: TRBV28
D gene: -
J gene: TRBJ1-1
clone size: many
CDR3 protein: CASSLLQGLEAFF
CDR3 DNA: TGTGCCAGCAGTTTATTGCAGGGACTCGAAGCTTTCTTT

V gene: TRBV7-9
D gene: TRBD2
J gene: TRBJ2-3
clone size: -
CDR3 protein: CASSSTYPRLLAGGPDTQYF
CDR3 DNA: TGTGCCAGCAGCTCGACGTACCCGCGATTACTAGCGGGGGGCCCAGATACGCAGTATTTT

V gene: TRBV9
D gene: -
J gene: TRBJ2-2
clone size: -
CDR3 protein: CASRKTGTGELFF
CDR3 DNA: TGTGCCAGCAGAAAGACGGGCACCGGGGAGCTGTTTTTT

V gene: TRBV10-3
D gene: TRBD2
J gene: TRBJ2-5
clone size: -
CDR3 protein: CAISEKGLAEETQYF
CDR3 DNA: TGTGCCATCAGTGAAAAGGGACTAGCCGAGGAGACCCAGTACTTC

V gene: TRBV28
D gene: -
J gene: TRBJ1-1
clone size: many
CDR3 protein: CASSLLRLDGVALEAFF
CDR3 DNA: TGTGCCAGCAGTTTACTACGCTTAGACGGGGTGGCTTTGGAAGCTTTCTTT

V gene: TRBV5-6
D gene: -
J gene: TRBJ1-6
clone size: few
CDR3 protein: CASRQGVSSYNSPLHF
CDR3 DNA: TGTGCCAGCAGACAGGGCGTGAGCTCCTATAATTCACCCCTCCACTTT

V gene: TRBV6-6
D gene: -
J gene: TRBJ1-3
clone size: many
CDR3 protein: CASSYSAGAQGNTIYF
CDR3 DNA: TGTGCCAGCAGTTACTCGGCAGGGGCGCAAGGAAACACCATATATTTT

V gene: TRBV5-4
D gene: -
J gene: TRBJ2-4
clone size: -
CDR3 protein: CASSSESMGGNIQYF
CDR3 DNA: TGTGCCAGCAGCTCTGAATCTATGGGGGGAAACATTCAGTACTTC

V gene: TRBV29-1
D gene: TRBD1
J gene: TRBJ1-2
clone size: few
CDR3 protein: CSAFGQGPAYGYTF
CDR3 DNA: TGCAGCGCCTTCGGACAGGGGCCCGCTTATGGCTACACCTTC

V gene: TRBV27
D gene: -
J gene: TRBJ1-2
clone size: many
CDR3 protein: CASSFWAEGYGYTF
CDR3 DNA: TGTGCCAGCAGTTTCTGGGCCGAGGGCTATGGCTACACCTTC

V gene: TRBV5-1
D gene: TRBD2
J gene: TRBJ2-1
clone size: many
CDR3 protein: CASSLAGGLYNEQFF
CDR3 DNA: TGCGCCAGCAGCCTAGCGGGGGGGCTCTACAATGAGCAGTTCTTC

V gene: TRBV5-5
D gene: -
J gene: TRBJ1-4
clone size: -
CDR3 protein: CASSLAGGLEKLFF
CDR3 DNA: TGTGCCAGCAGCTTGGCGGGGGGCCTAGAAAAACTGTTTTTT

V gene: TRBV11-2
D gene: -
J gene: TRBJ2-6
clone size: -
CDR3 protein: CASSFPQTSISGANVLTF
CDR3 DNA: TGTGCCAGCAGTTTTCCTCAGACATCAATCTCTGGGGCCAACGTCCTGACTTTC

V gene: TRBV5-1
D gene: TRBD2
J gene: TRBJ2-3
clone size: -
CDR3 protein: CASSPGLAGGDTQYF
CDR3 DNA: TGCGCCAGCAGCCCGGGACTAGCGGGAGGAGATACGCAGTATTTT

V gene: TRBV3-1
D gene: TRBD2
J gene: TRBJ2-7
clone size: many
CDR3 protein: CASGFRAGAYEQYF
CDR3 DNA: TGTGCCAGCGGATTTAGAGCGGGGGCCTACGAGCAGTACTTC

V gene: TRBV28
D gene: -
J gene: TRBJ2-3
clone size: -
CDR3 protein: CASSPPEDTQYF
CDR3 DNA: TGTGCCAGCAGTCCCCCAGAAGATACGCAGTATTTT

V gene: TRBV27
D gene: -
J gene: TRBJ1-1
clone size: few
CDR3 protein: CASSFSGRNTEAFF
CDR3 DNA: TGTGCCAGCAGTTTCTCCGGGAGGAACACTGAAGCTTTCTTT

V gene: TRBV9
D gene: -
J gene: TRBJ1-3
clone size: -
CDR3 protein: CASSVRPDRGNTIYF
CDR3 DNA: TGTGCCAGCAGCGTAAGGCCTGACCGGGGAAACACCATATATTTT

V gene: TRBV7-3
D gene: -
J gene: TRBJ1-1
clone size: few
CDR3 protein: CASSPGAANTEAFF
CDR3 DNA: TGTGCCAGCAGCCCGGGCGCGGCGAACACTGAAGCTTTCTTT

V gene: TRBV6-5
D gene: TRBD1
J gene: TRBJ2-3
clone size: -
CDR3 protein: CASRLGQGQSDTQYF
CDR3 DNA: TGTGCCAGCAGACTAGGACAGGGTCAATCAGATACGCAGTATTTT